This note documents a single T cell receptor (beta chain) sequence. Under the authors' procedure: Nucleated cell number was recorded as an estimate derived from reference gene primer amplification. Produced via immunoSEQ multiplex PCR; TCRdb's table is partial and in-frame only. The V and J calls and clone size come from that table; D and trimming were worked out from the DNA. The table has 55,000 to 65,000 clones, 65% to 85% seen once. The record originates from a study of blood T cell repertoires in COVID-19. For the study at large: Whether acute or convalescent, the COVID-19 samples came from the United States, Italy and Spain. T cells, B-cell-depleted T cells, or PBMCs supplied cDNA or gDNA.

CDR3 length: 13 amino acids. Germline V gives CDR1 LGHDT, CDR2 YNNKEL (reference sequence). With V trimmed by 3 bases and J by 10 bases, 5 bases remained unmatched. This receptor was obtained from a human donor in a cohort sampled during active COVID-19. Sequenced material: peripheral blood. The chain links TRBV3-1 (or the pseudogene TRBV3-2) to TRBJ2-1, with 8 nucleotides matching TRBD2. The CDR3, as DNA: TGTGCCAGCAGCCAGGGGACTAGAAGCGAGCAGTTCTTC. Protein product: CASSQGTRSEQFF.